This entry lists 21 T cell receptor beta chains sequenced from one sample in a study of control samples from healthy donors and cancer patients. The repertoire was sequenced with immunoSEQ multiplex PCR; TCRdb's copy has only in-frame clones and lacks some. The sample has approximately 53,000 clones; about 91% are singletons. Specimen: PBMCs. The receptor source for this set is a man aged 30 to 45 with colorectal cancer.

The V call is TRBV9, the J call TRBJ2-1; no firm D call. The germline V and J ends were trimmed by 0 bases and 10 bases, with 14 bases remaining between them. The CDR3 runs to 14 residues. Germline V gene lookup returns CDR1 SGDLS and CDR2 YYNGEE. CDR3 sequence (DNA): TGTGCCAGCAGCGTAGGGGGTGAAGGGTTGGAGCAGTTCTTC. Protein product: CASSVGGEGLEQFF. The entire variable domain, with the rest obtained from reference TRBV9 and TRBJ2-1, is as follows: DSGVTQTPKHLITATGQRVTLRCSPRSGDLSVYWYQQSLDQGLQFLIQYYNGEERAKGNILERFSAQQFPDLHSELNLSSLELGDSALYFCASSVGGEGLEQFFGPGTRLTVL.

V is TRBV10-3 and J is TRBJ1-4; no clear D. This CDR3 has 13 amino acids. V was clipped by 7 bases and J by 7 bases, with 13 bases between them. Germline V gene lookup returns CDR1 ENHRY and CDR2 SYGVKD. Written as DNA, the CDR3 is TGTGCCATCAAGGGTAATGATCGTGAAAAACTGTTTTTT. Its protein product is CAIKGNDREKLFF.

This chain connects TRBV29-1 to TRBJ1-2; D is possibly TRBD1 (5 bases). Germline V CDR1 and CDR2: SQVTM, ANQGSEA. Trimming shortened V by 4 bases and J by 4 bases, and 10 bases separated the two germline ends. The CDR3 has 12 amino acids. The DNA for the CDR3 is TGCAGCGTTGGAAGTAGGGGCTATGGCTACACCTTC. As protein: CSVGSRGYGYTF. Based on the CDR3 plus reference TRBV29-1 and TRBJ1-2, the full variable domain is SAVISQKPSRDICQRGTSLTIQCQVDSQVTMMFWYRQQPGQSLTLIATANQGSEATYESGFVIDKFPISRPNLTFSTLTVSNMSPEDSSIYLCSVGSRGYGYTFGSGTRLTVV.

This rearrangement joins TRBV2 to TRBJ2-7; the D gene could be TRBD1 or TRBD2 (5 bases each). The V gene lost 5 bases and the J gene lost 0 bases, with 8 bases spanning the gap. The CDR3 is 13 amino acids. Germline lookup yields CDR1 SNHLY and CDR2 FYNNEI. The chain's CDR3 is CASSPGTSYEQYF. Here the CDR3 DNA reads TGTGCCAGCAGTCCCGGGACCTCCTACGAGCAGTACTTC.

The chain joins TRBV10-3 to TRBJ2-7; D perhaps matches TRBD2 (6 bases). V lost 7 bases and J lost 3, with 19 bases in between. The CDR3 consists of 15 residues. Per the germline V gene, CDR1 is ENHRY and CDR2 is SYGVKD. DNA of the CDR3: TGTGCCATCACAGGAGGGGCTAGCAATAGCTACGAGCAGTACTTC. Protein sequence: CAITGGASNSYEQYF.

A single count supports this clone. The rearrangement uses TRBV7-8 and TRBJ2-7, with 11 bases aligning to TRBD2. Germline trimming cut 2 bases from V and 0 bases from J; bases unmatched to any gene: 9. CDR3 length equals 18 residues. The germline gives CDR1 SGHVS, CDR2 FQNEAQ. CDR3 sequence reads: CASSLLLAGETSSYEQYF. CDR3 coding DNA: TGTGCCAGCAGCTTATTACTAGCGGGGGAAACTAGCTCCTACGAGCAGTACTTC. The whole variable domain, filled in from reference TRBV7-8 and TRBJ2-7, reads GAGVSQSPRYKVAKRGQDVALRCDPISGHVSLFWYQQALGQGPEFLTYFQNEAQLDKSGLPSDRFFAERPEGSVSTLKIQRTQQEDSAVYLCASSLLLAGETSSYEQYFGPGTRLTVT.

V and J are TRBV6-1 and TRBJ1-1; a weak D match, TRBD1 (5 bases). The ends were cut back, 0 bases at V and 7 bases at J, with 12 bases in the middle. This CDR3 contains 14 residues. CDR1 is MNHNS, CDR2 SASEGT, per germline. CDR3: CASSEAGTLGEAFF. DNA for the CDR3: TGTGCCAGCAGTGAAGCCGGGACTTTGGGTGAAGCTTTCTTT.

Here the CDR3 reads CASMWANTEAFF. CDR3 nucleotide sequence: TGTGCCAGCATGTGGGCGAACACTGAAGCTTTCTTT. V gene TRBV6-5 combines with J gene TRBJ1-1, with unresolved D. Looked up from germline, CDR1 is MNHEY and CDR2 is SVGAGI. The CDR3 has 12 residues. V lost 7 bases, J lost 1 base, and 7 bases lay in between.

The chain joins TRBV4-1 to TRBJ1-2; TRBD1 is a possible D gene (6 bases). Trimming took 1 base from V and 4 from J, leaving 13 bases between them. CDR1 is MGHRA, CDR2 YSYEKL, per germline. This CDR3 comprises 15 residues. The CDR3 reads CASSQGGGSRYGYTF. Here the CDR3 DNA reads TGCGCCAGCAGCCAAGGGGGGGGCTCCCGCTATGGCTACACCTTC.

CDR3 residues: CTSSLRTGANTGELFF. CDR3 in DNA: TGCACCAGCAGCCTGAGGACAGGGGCGAACACCGGGGAGCTGTTTTTT. This sequence joins TRBV1 and TRBJ2-2; the table's D call of TRBD1 was not tested on the DNA. TRBV1 is a pseudogene locus. The CDR3 sequence is 16 residues long.

V gene TRBV14 combines with J gene TRBJ2-3, with 7 bases that match TRBD2. Germline lookup yields CDR1 SGHDN and CDR2 FVKESK. With V trimmed by 2 bases and J by 3 bases, 8 bases remained unmatched. This CDR3 is 16 amino acids long. As DNA, the CDR3 is TGTGCCAGCAGCCAATTCGGCGGGGGTATTACAGATACGCAGTATTTT. This translates into CASSQFGGGITDTQYF.

The gene calls are TRBV9 and TRBJ2-2; D is uncertain. Germline V CDR1 and CDR2: SGDLS, YYNGEE. The CDR3 covers 15 residues. V dropped 0 bases and J dropped 3 bases, with 9 bases sitting between them. CDR3: CASSVDGFDTGELFF. The DNA of the CDR3 is TGTGCCAGCAGCGTAGACGGGTTTGACACCGGGGAGCTGTTTTTT.

The chain has TRBV29-1 and TRBJ2-3, with a weak D call TRBD2 (5 bases). Germline CDR1 and CDR2: SQVTM and ANQGSEA. CDR3 length: 16 residues. V was pared by 4 bases and J by 6 bases, with 23 bases between. The DNA of the CDR3 is TGCAGCGTTGGAGGAGGCCAGGACCGCCGTTTTGATACGCAGTATTTT. It is translated as CSVGGGQDRRFDTQYF.

CDR3: CASSPLGQGEAFF. Here the CDR3 DNA reads TGTGCCAGCAGCCCACTGGGACAGGGTGAAGCTTTCTTT. V and J are TRBV9 and TRBJ1-1, with TRBD1 matching 9 bases. The trim removed 4 bases at V and 7 bases at J, leaving 5 bases unmatched. Germline values: CDR1 SGDLS, CDR2 YYNGEE. This CDR3 has 13 residues.

The rearrangement links TRBV11-3 to TRBJ1-1; tentatively, D is TRBD1 (5 bases). Trimming removed 2 bases from V and 8 bases from J, with 12 bases in between. The CDR3 has 13 amino acids. Germline CDR1 SGHNT, CDR2 YENEEA. This CDR3 is CASSLNSGFEAFF. In nucleotides, the CDR3 is TGTGCCAGCAGCTTAAACTCAGGGTTCGAAGCTTTCTTT.

This chain's CDR3 is CASSIHRREGWYGYTF. The CDR3 DNA sequence: TGTGCCAGTAGTATACACAGGCGGGAAGGATGGTATGGCTACACCTTC. The chain carries TRBV19 and TRBJ1-2; a possible D gene is TRBD1 (5 bases). V lost 2 bases to trimming and J lost 5 bases, with 18 bases between them. Germline V gene sequence: CDR1 LNHDA, CDR2 SQIVND (reference sequence). This CDR3 has 16 amino acids.

The CDR3 region is CASSQAVLNTGELFF. The DNA for the CDR3 is TGTGCCAGCAGCCAAGCAGTTTTGAACACCGGGGAGCTGTTTTTT. The rearrangement uses TRBV3-1 (or the pseudogene TRBV3-2) and TRBJ2-2; D is unresolved. The V and J ends lost 1 base and 1 base respectively, with 7 bases between them. CDR1 LGHDT and CDR2 YNNKEL come from the germline V gene (reference sequence). The CDR3 is 15 residues long.

The chain has TRBV27 and TRBJ2-5; maybe TRBD2 (7 bases). The CDR3 totals 14 residues. Trimming removed 8 bases from V and 5 bases from J, with 18 bases in between. Germline V gene data show CDR1 as MNHEY and CDR2 as SMNVEV (reference sequence). The CDR3 nucleotides read TGTGCCAGCCGCAACGGCAGGGGAGGGGAGACCCAGTACTTC. This codes for CASRNGRGGETQYF.

The chain has TRBV4-1 and TRBJ1-1; a possible D gene is TRBD1 (5 bases). Germline CDR1 and CDR2: MGHRA and YSYEKL. The CDR3 sequence is 16 residues long. The V and J ends lost 2 bases and 1 base respectively, with 14 bases between them. The CDR3 sequence is CASSQLFKGKNTEAFF. The CDR3 bases are TGCGCCAGCAGCCAACTGTTTAAGGGGAAGAACACTGAAGCTTTCTTT.

The gene calls are TRBV9 and TRBJ1-5; no clear D gene. The V gene lost 0 bases and the J gene lost 0 bases, with 7 bases spanning the gap. CDR1 is SGDLS and CDR2 is YYNGEE in the germline V gene. This CDR3 has 15 residues. CDR3: CASSVGVGSNQPQHF. The CDR3 nucleotides read TGTGCCAGCAGCGTAGGGGTGGGTAGCAATCAGCCCCAGCATTTT.

The chain recombines TRBV3-1 (or the pseudogene TRBV3-2) with TRBJ2-2; TRBD2 matches 9 bases. V dropped 8 bases and J dropped 3; count of bases not matched to a gene: 13. Germline CDR1 and CDR2: LGHDT and YNNKEL (reference sequence). This CDR3 is built from 17 residues. The CDR3 region is CASQGLAGRADTGELFF. For the CDR3, the DNA is TGTGCCAGCCAAGGCCTAGCGGGACGCGCGGACACCGGGGAGCTGTTTTTT.